This TCR beta chain was captured in a study of blood T cells in healthy people across ages. Isolation of PBMCs gave at least 6 million cells per sample. Trimming shortened V by 0 bases and J by 9 bases, and 10 bases separated the two germline ends. CDR3 length equals 14 residues. Germline-derived CDR1 and CDR2 are SGHRS and YFSETQ. PCR was performed a second time for about 6 to 12 cycles using a sample-barcoded 5' primer and a J-beta primer mix. Every cDNA molecule carried a tag from a template-switch adaptor bearing 12 random nucleotides. TCRdb independently ran MiXCR on the 5' RACE reads; one entry per CDR3 protein. The sample includes about 570,000 distinct CDR3 sequences, 25% to 30% of them seen just once.

This chain connects TRBV5-1 to TRBJ1-6, with a tentative D call TRBD1 (6 bases). This TCR came from a woman aged 65 to 85 in good health. Sequencing input: blood. DNA of the CDR3: TGCGCCAGCAGCTTGGATGGGGGCTCTTCACCCCTCCACTTT. Translating it yields CASSLDGGSSPLHF.